These 8 T cell receptor beta chains came from one sample sequenced in a study of shared T cell receptors in the human thymus. Sequencing used immunoSEQ multiplex PCR; TCRdb keeps in-frame clones, though not all of them. The table has about 660,000 clones, around 87% seen once. These data were also reused for a study on human thymus T cells.

The sample comprised thymocytes. The origin of the receptors is a boy younger than two with a congenital heart defect.

This clone has just one count. CDR3 sequence reads: CASSSQLIQAGLYEQYF. The CDR3 DNA follows: TGTGCCAGCAGTTCACAGCTAATTCAAGCGGGACTCTACGAGCAGTACTTC. The gene calls are TRBV28 and TRBJ2-7; 7 bases map to TRBD2. Germline CDR1 and CDR2: MDHEN and SYDVKM. Trimming at V came to 4 bases and at J to 3 bases, leaving 15 bases not matched to a gene. The CDR3 runs 17 residues. The full variable domain, completed using reference TRBV28 and TRBJ2-7, is DVKVTQSSRYLVKRTGEKVFLECVQDMDHENMFWYRQDPGLGLRLIYFSYDVKMKEKGDIPEGYSVSREKKERFSLILESASTNQTSMYLCASSSQLIQAGLYEQYFGPGTRLTVT.

V gene TRBV19 combines with J gene TRBJ1-5; possible D gene TRBD1, 5 bases. CDR3 size: 16 residues. V dropped 1 base and J dropped 8 bases, with 18 bases sitting between them. Germline V lookup: CDR1 LNHDA, CDR2 SQIVND (reference sequence). CDR3 residues: CASSIVGQGLVKPQHF. CDR3 sequence (DNA): TGTGCCAGTAGTATAGTGGGCCAGGGCTTAGTCAAGCCCCAGCATTTT.

The count of this clone is one. V is TRBV2 and J is TRBJ2-3; possibly TRBD2 for D (6 bases). Per germline, CDR1 SNHLY and CDR2 FYNNEI. CDR3 length: 14 residues. V lost 6 bases and J lost 4, with 14 bases in between. Written as DNA, the CDR3 is TGTGCCAGCAGATCGGGGGAGAGGGCAGATACGCAGTATTTT. This gives the protein CASRSGERADTQYF.

The V gene is TRBV4-1, the J gene TRBJ1-2, with D perhaps matching TRBD1 (5 bases). CDR1 is MGHRA and CDR2 is YSYEKL in the germline V gene. V lost 5 bases and J 10 bases, leaving 17 bases between the germline ends. The CDR3 runs to 13 residues. In nucleotides, the CDR3 is TGCGCCAGCAGCTACGGGAGGGACCAAACCTACACCTTC. Residues: CASSYGRDQTYTF.

The chain combines TRBV27 with TRBJ2-7; 12 positions agree with TRBD2. There are 19 residues in the CDR3. Germline V CDR1 and CDR2: MNHEY, SMNVEV (reference sequence). The trim removed 5 bases at V and 2 bases at J, leaving 16 bases unmatched. CDR3 region: CASSAIPGTSGRAPYEQYF. CDR3 in DNA: TGTGCCAGCAGTGCAATACCCGGGACTAGCGGGCGTGCTCCCTACGAGCAGTACTTC.

The chain is built from TRBV28 and TRBJ2-7; D is perhaps TRBD2 (6 bases). Germline-derived CDR1 and CDR2 are MDHEN and SYDVKM. Trimming removed 5 bases from V and 0 bases from J, with 23 bases in between. This CDR3 comprises 18 residues. CDR3 coding DNA: TGTGCCAGCAGTCCCCGGGTTAGCGGCAGAGCCTCCTCCTACGAGCAGTACTTC. Amino acid sequence: CASSPRVSGRASSYEQYF.

The chain couples TRBV6-5 to TRBJ1-1; D perhaps matches TRBD1 (6 bases). With 5 bases removed from V and 1 base from J, the gap between germline ends came to 11 bases. Germline V gene sequence: CDR1 MNHEY, CDR2 SVGAGI. The CDR3 extends over 14 amino acids. CDR3 bases: TGTGCCAGCAGTAGTAAACAGGGGAACACTGAAGCTTTCTTT. This encodes CASSSKQGNTEAFF.

Remarks on this clone: One junction end does not reproduce the germline sequence, and a read error may be involved. The chain is built from TRBV7-6 and TRBJ1-1; D not resolved. Germline V gene data show CDR1 as SGHVS and CDR2 as FNYEAQ. The CDR3 sequence is 16 residues long. CDR3 residues: CASSLAYAGPNTEAFF. CDR3 in DNA: TGTGCCAGCAGCCTAGCCTATGCTGGGCCAAACACTGAAGCTTTCTTT.